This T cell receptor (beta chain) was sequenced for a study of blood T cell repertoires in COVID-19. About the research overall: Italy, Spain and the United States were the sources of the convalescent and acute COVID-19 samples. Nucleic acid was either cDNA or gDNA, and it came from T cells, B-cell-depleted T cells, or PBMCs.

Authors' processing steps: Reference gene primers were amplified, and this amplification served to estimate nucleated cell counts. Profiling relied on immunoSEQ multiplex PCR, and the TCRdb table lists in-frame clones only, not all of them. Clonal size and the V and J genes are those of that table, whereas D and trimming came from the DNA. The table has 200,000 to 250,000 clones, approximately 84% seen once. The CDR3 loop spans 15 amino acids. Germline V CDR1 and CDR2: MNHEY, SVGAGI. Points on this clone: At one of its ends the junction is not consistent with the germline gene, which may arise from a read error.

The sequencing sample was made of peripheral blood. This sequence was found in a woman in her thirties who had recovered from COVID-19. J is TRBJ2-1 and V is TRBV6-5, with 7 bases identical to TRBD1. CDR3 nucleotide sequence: TGTGCCAGCAGTTCGGAGAGACAGGGCTACAATGAACAGTTCTTC. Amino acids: CASSSERQGYNEQFF.